This T cell receptor (beta chain) came from a study of cytomegalovirus exposure and HLA in healthy donors. Turning to the study itself: From roughly 180 million T cells, an earlier analysis saw 100 million to 140 million unique TCR beta sequences. Overall study results and limits: In a later analysis, a missense DCLRE1C variant was linked to TCR beta V- and J-gene trimming. Some segments of the V type, notably TRBV6-2 and TRBV6-3, were excluded as indistinguishable. Previously analyzed data showed that most TCR beta V segments were productive at a frequency of about 90% or about 30%.

Germline CDR1 is SGHRS and CDR2 is YFSETQ. The CDR3 consists of 14 residues. Primers included in the PCR were 60 Vbeta and 13 Jbeta primers. Some clones are missing from TCRdb's copy, which holds only in-frame ones; the method was immunoSEQ multiplex PCR. The data hold 110,000 to 150,000 clones, with 65% to 80% observed a single time. Regarding this clone: The antigen is undetermined. A read error may produce the germline difference seen at one junction end.

The sequencing sample was made of PBMCs. The source of this sequence is a middle-aged woman in good health and CMV-seronegative. The chain couples TRBV5-1 to TRBJ2-5; TRBD2 aligns across 11 bases. CDR3: CASSFSGGEEAQYF. CDR3 DNA sequence: TGCGCCAGCAGCTTTAGCGGGGGGGAAGAGGCCCAGTACTTC. Full variable domain (outside the CDR3, taken from reference TRBV5-1 and TRBJ2-5): KAGVTQTPRYLIKTRGQQVTLSCSPISGHRSVSWYQQTPGQGLQFLFEYFSETQRNKGNFPGRFSGRQFSNSRSEMNVSTLELGDSALYLCASSFSGGEEAQYFGPGTRLLVL.